A selection of T cell receptor beta chains follows, all from one sample in a study of cytomegalovirus exposure and HLA in healthy donors. Profiling relied on immunoSEQ multiplex PCR, and the TCRdb table lists in-frame clones only, not all of them. The sample records 150,000 to 200,000 clones, roughly four fifths being singletons. The sample was PBMCs. Every receptor here comes from a woman aged 18-29 years in good health and CMV-seronegative. The CDR3 runs from the conserved cysteine through the conserved F or W. The D gene is left open where the match is weak. Expanded clones are given a class, and other clones once, few, many or no size at all.

.	TRBD1	TRBJ2-4	TRBV5-1	CASSLGQGALIAKNIQYF	TGCGCCAGCAGCCTGGGCCAGGGGGCCTTGATAGCCAAAAACATTCAGTACTTC
.	.	TRBJ2-7	TRBV7-9	CASSLEGGEQYF	TGTGCCAGCAGCTTAGAGGGAGGCGAGCAGTACTTC
few	TRBD1	TRBJ2-7	TRBV7-9	CASSATGGNEQYF	TGTGCCAGCAGCGCAACAGGGGGCAACGAGCAGTACTTC
few	.	TRBJ1-2	TRBV30	CAWSVGEGINYGYTF	TGTGCCTGGAGTGTAGGGGAGGGAATAAACTATGGCTACACCTTC
.	.	TRBJ1-1	TRBV11-2	CASSFSLLTEAFF	TGTGCCAGCAGCTTCTCCCTCCTAACTGAAGCTTTCTTT
.	.	TRBJ2-4	TRBV4-3	CASREGGYILAKNIQYF	TGCGCCAGCAGGGAGGGCGGCTACATATTAGCCAAAAACATTCAGTACTTC
.	.	TRBJ1-2	TRBV28	CASSSEPRVYGYTF	TGTGCCAGCAGTTCCGAGCCCAGGGTTTATGGCTACACCTTC
.	TRBD1	TRBJ2-7	TRBV7-2	CASSQDRPGTYEQYF	TGTGCCAGCAGCCAGGACAGGCCAGGGACCTACGAGCAGTACTTC
.	.	TRBJ2-2	TRBV4-1	CASSARGTNTGELFF	TGCGCCAGCAGCGCGAGGGGGACGAACACCGGGGAGCTGTTTTTT
.	.	TRBJ2-6	TRBV19	CASSRQDSGANVLTF	TGTGCCAGTAGTCGACAGGACTCTGGGGCCAACGTCCTGACTTTC
once	TRBD2	TRBJ2-1	TRBV7-9	CSSSLVRTSGLDEQFF	TGTTCCAGCAGCTTAGTTCGGACTAGCGGGCTCGATGAGCAGTTCTTC
.	.	TRBJ2-5	TRBV29-1	CSVEDLGWRRTEETQYF	TGCAGCGTTGAAGATCTTGGTTGGAGGAGGACAGAAGAGACCCAGTACTTC
few	TRBD2	TRBJ2-2	TRBV5-6	CASSLPLAGGPVSTGELFF	TGTGCCAGCAGCTTGCCCCTAGCGGGAGGGCCGGTATCTACCGGGGAGCTGTTTTTT
.	.	TRBJ2-7	TRBV5-1	CASSLVDGGSTYEQYF	TGCGCCAGCAGCTTAGTCGACGGAGGGAGTACCTACGAGCAGTACTTC
.	.	TRBJ1-3	TRBV5-1	CASSLVRGDSGNTIYF	TGCGCCAGCAGCTTGGTCCGGGGTGACTCTGGAAACACCATATATTTT
.	.	TRBJ1-1	TRBV11-3	CASSLIVAGPATEAFF	TGTGCCAGCAGCTTAATAGTGGCAGGGCCGGCAACTGAAGCTTTCTTT
.	TRBD1	TRBJ2-7	TRBV29-1	CSVLQGDRDEQYF	TGCAGCGTTCTACAGGGGGACCGGGACGAGCAGTACTTC
.	TRBD2	TRBJ2-3	TRBV5-1	CASSLLAGATDTQYF	TGCGCCAGCAGCTTACTAGCGGGAGCAACAGATACGCAGTATTTT
.	TRBD1	TRBJ1-2	TRBV28	CASRDRGYGYTF	TGTGCCAGCCGGGACAGGGGGTATGGCTACACCTTC
.	.	TRBJ1-5	TRBV19	CASSIDVSRVLGQPQHF	TGTGCCAGTAGTATAGACGTGTCCAGGGTGCTGGGTCAGCCCCAGCATTTT
.	TRBD2	TRBJ2-5	TRBV9	CASSVGLAGGETQYF	TGTGCCAGCAGCGTAGGACTAGCGGGAGGCGAGACCCAGTACTTC
once	TRBD1	TRBJ1-3	TRBV6-5	CASSLYRGTGNTIYF	TGTGCCAGCAGCCTGTACAGGGGAACTGGAAACACCATATATTTT
once	.	TRBJ2-3	TRBV10-3	CAISEPGRGSTDTQYF	TGTGCCATCAGTGAACCGGGACGGGGGAGCACAGATACGCAGTATTTT